This T cell receptor (beta chain) derives from a study of blood T cell repertoires in COVID-19 (TCRdb year 2020). Some background on the complete study: Samples covering the acute and convalescent phases of COVID-19 were provided by collaborators in the United States, Italy and Spain. The prospective study material was composed of cDNA or gDNA derived from T cells, B-cell-depleted T cells, or PBMCs. The dataset comprised deeply sampled blood TCRbeta repertoires from subjects exposed to, actively infected with, or recovered from COVID-19. The repertoires were released in a freely available public database intended as a resource for research on the immune response to SARS-CoV-2. Samples came from the ongoing ImmuneRACE study (first 160 participants) plus 1,254 subjects from 6 global collaborators. A de-identified subject ID, COVID-19 status, age in years and sex were almost always included in the sample metadata. Where available, HLA class I and class II types were taken from metadata supplied by the sample provider and were not determined by assay-based typing.

This clone is a singleton in its sample. Its antigen is still unknown. Qualities for individual bases were not recorded, and no much larger clone is one base off. In the prospective study, participants were about 18 to 95 years old, resided in about two dozen geographic areas of the United States, and were enrolled through a virtual design. In the prospective study, participants were assigned to cohorts based on the clinical history participants reported in a screening survey and a study questionnaire. Recovered participants in ImmuneRACE Cohort 3 were defined by two consecutive negative NP/OP PCR tests, clearance by a healthcare professional, or resolution of symptoms. Mobile phlebotomists in the prospective study collected whole blood, serum and a nasopharyngeal or oropharyngeal swab from every participant. Additional blood draws and questionnaires over an approximately two-month period could optionally be provided by prospective study participants. Blood samples from the prospective study were shipped frozen or at room temperature prior to DNA extraction.

TCRbeta CDR3 regions were amplified from genomic DNA using the immunoSEQ Assay, a bias-controlled multiplex PCR. In the paper's pipeline: The number of nucleated cells in each sample was estimated by amplification of reference gene primers within the assay. Sequence reads were collapsed and filtered to measure the absolute abundance of every unique TCRbeta CDR3 rearrangement. For each sample, productive Simpson clonality was calculated as the square root of Simpson's diversity index over productive rearrangements. TCRdb carries this immuneACCESS record with in-frame sequences only. Its versions omit some clonotypes, under half of them owing to an unresolved V gene in the studies checked, with the rest unexplained. V, J and clone size were drawn from that table, and D and trimming were deduced from the DNA. The sample table lists about 280,000 clones, around 84% of them with a count of one. The ten largest clonotypes hold around 2.5% of the sample.

Including cysteine and phenylalanine, the CDR3 has 15 amino acids. Of the read, only the CDR3 DNA is kept; its 45 bases are in frame from base 1. CDR1 and CDR2, per the germline V gene, are MNHEY and SVGAGI. Trimming takes 8 bases from V and 4 bases from J, and the germline ends sit 19 bases apart. The study at large found these results: The quantity of clinical and demographic metadata differed by source and by participant and was supplied without curation.

The sequenced sample consisted of PBMCs or T cells enriched from blood (not recorded which). The chain is made from TRBV6-5 and TRBJ2-3, and TRBD1 may be the D gene, going by 6 matching bases. The receptor was derived from a woman in her forties or fifties who had recovered from COVID-19. This receptor has the CDR3 CASRRGTFQADTQYF. The bases are TGTGCCAGCCGAAGAGGGACATTCCAGGCAGATACGCAGTATTTT.